The entry that follows covers one T cell receptor beta chain sequence. The data stem from a study of cytotoxic CD8 clonotypes in ibrutinib-treated CLL. About the study: Partial responders 24, complete 2; 12 progressed and some 15 stayed in remission by median 68 months. Investigators collected response samples after a median around twelve months of treatment, range 6 to 36.

The targeted sequencing depth was 1 in 200,000 to 1 in 1 million T cells. Measured with immunoSEQ multiplex PCR; TCRdb has only the in-frame clones, and not every one. The profile shows approximately 70,000 clones, just over 90% of them singletons. The specimen comprised PBMCs, sampled after 12 months of ibrutinib treatment. This TCR came from a human donor with chronic lymphocytic leukemia.

CDR3 residues: CASSASGTEAFF. The CDR3 nucleotides are TGTGCCAGCAGCGCATCGGGCACTGAAGCTTTCTTT. This chain joins TRBV7-3 and TRBJ1-1, with D unclear. With 5 bases removed from V and 4 bases from J, the gap between germline ends came to 8 bases. This CDR3 is built from 12 residues. Germline V gene lookup returns CDR1 SGHTA and CDR2 FQGTGA.